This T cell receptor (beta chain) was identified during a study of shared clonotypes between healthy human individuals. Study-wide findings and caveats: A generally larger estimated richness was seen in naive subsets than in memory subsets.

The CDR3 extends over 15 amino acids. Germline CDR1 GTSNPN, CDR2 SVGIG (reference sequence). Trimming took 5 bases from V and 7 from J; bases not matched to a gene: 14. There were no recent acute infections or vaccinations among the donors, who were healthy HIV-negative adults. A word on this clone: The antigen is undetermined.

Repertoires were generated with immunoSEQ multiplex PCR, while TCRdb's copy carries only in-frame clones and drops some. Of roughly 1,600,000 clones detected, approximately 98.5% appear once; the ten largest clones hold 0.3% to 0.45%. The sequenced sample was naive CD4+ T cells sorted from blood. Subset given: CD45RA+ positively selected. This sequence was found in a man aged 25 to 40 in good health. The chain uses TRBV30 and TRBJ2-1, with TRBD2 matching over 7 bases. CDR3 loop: CAWAQTGTNVNEQFF. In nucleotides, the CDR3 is TGTGCCTGGGCCCAAACCGGGACTAACGTTAATGAGCAGTTCTTC.